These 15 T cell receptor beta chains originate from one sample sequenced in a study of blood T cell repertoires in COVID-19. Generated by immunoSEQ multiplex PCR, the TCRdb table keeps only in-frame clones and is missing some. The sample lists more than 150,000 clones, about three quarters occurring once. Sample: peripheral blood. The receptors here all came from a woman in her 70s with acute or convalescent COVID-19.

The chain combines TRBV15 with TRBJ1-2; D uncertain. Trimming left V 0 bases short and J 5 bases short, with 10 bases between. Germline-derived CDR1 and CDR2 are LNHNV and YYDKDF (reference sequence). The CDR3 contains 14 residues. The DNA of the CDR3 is TGTGCCACCAGCAGAGATCGAGGAGAGTATGGCTACACCTTC. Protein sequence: CATSRDRGEYGYTF.

The DNA for the CDR3 is TGTGCCAGTAGGTTGACTAGCCAAGAGACCCAGTACTTC. Protein product: CASRLTSQETQYF. This chain links TRBV19 with TRBJ2-5; D is possibly TRBD2 (6 bases). Per germline, CDR1 LNHDA and CDR2 SQIVND (reference sequence). CDR3 size: 13 residues. The ends were cut back, 6 bases at V and 1 base at J, with 9 bases in the middle.

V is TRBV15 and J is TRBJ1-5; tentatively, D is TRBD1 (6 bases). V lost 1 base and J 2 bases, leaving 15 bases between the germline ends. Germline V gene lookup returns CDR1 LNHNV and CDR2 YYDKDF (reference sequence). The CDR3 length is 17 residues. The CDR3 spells CATSRGGGPAGNQPQHF. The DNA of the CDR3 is TGTGCCACCAGCAGAGGCGGGGGGCCGGCGGGCAATCAGCCCCAGCATTTT.

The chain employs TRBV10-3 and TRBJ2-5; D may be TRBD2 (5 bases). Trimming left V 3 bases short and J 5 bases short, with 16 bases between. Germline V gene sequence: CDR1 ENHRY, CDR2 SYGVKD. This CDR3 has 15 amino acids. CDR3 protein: CAISEEGVGDETQYF. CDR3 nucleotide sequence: TGTGCCATCAGTGAAGAGGGAGTGGGTGATGAGACCCAGTACTTC.

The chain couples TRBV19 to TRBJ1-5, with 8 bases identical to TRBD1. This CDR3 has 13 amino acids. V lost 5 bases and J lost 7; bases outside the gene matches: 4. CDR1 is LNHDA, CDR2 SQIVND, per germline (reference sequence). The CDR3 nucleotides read TGTGCCAGTAGTTCGGACAGGGAGCAGCCCCAGCATTTT. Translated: CASSSDREQPQHF.

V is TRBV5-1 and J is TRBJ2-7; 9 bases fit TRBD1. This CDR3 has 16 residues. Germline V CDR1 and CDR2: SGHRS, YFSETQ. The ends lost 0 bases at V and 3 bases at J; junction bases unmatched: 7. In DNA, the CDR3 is TGCGCCAGCAGCTTGGGGGGGACAGGGATGCTCTACGAGCAGTACTTC. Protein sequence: CASSLGGTGMLYEQYF.

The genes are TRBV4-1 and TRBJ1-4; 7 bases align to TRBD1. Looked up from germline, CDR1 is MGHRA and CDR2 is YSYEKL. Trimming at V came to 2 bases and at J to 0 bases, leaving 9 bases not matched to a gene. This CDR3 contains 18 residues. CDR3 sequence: CASSQPGTGDATNEKLFF. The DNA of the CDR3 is TGCGCCAGCAGCCAACCGGGAACAGGGGATGCAACTAATGAAAAACTGTTTTTT.

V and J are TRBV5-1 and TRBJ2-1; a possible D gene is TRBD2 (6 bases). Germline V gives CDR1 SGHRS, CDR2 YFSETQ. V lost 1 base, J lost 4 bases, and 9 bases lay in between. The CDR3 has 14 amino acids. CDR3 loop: CASSLTGGYNEQFF. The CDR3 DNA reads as TGCGCCAGCAGCTTGACCGGAGGGTACAATGAGCAGTTCTTC.

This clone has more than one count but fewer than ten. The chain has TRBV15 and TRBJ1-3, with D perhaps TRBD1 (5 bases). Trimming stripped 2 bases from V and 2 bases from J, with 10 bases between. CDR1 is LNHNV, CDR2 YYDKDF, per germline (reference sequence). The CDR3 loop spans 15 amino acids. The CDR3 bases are TGTGCCACCAGCAGATTCTCACAGGCTGGAAACACCATATATTTT. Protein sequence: CATSRFSQAGNTIYF. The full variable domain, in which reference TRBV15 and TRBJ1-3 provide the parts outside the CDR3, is DAMVIQNPRYQVTQFGKPVTLSCSQTLNHNVMYWYQQKSSQAPKLLFHYYDKDFNNEADTPDNFQSRRPNTSFCFLDIRSPGLGDTAMYLCATSRFSQAGNTIYFGEGSWLTVV.

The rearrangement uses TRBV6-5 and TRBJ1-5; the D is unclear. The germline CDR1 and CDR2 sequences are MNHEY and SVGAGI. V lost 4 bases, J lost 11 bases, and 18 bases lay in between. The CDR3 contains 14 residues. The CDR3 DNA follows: TGTGCCAGCAGTTTCTCGCCTCTCGGCGGGGCCCAGCATTTT. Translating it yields CASSFSPLGGAQHF.

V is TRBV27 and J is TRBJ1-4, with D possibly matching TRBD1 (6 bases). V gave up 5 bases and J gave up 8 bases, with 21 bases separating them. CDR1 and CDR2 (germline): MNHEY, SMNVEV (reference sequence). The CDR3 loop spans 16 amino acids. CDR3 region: CASSPTPLGAGEKLFF. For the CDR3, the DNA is TGTGCCAGCAGTCCCACTCCCCTGGGGGCAGGGGAAAAACTGTTTTTT.

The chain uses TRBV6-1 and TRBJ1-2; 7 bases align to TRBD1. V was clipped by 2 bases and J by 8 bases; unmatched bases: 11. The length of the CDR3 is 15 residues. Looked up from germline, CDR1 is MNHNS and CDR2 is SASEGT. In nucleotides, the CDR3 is TGTGCCAGCAGTGAATCCTCACAGGGGATCCGCGGCTACACCTTC. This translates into CASSESSQGIRGYTF.

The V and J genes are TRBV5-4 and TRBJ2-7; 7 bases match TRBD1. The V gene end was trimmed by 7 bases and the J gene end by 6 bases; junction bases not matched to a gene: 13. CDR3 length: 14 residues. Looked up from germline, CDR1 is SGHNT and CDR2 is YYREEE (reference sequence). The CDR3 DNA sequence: TGTGCCAGCCGACGCGACAGGGAAGTCCTCGAGCAGTACTTC. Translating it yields CASRRDREVLEQYF.

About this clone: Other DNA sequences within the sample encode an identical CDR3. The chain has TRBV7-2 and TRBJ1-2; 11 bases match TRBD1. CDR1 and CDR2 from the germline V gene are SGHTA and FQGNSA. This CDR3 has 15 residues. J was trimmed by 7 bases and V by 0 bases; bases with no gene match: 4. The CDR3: CASSLAPDRGLGYTF. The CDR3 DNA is TGTGCCAGCAGCTTAGCTCCGGACAGGGGGCTTGGCTACACCTTC.

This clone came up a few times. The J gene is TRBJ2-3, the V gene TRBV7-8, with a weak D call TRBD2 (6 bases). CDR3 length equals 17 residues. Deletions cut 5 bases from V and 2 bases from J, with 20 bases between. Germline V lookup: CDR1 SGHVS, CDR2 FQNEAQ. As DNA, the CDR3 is TGTGCCAGCAGCAGAACCGGGACTGGGGTCCTCACAGATACGCAGTATTTT. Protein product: CASSRTGTGVLTDTQYF.